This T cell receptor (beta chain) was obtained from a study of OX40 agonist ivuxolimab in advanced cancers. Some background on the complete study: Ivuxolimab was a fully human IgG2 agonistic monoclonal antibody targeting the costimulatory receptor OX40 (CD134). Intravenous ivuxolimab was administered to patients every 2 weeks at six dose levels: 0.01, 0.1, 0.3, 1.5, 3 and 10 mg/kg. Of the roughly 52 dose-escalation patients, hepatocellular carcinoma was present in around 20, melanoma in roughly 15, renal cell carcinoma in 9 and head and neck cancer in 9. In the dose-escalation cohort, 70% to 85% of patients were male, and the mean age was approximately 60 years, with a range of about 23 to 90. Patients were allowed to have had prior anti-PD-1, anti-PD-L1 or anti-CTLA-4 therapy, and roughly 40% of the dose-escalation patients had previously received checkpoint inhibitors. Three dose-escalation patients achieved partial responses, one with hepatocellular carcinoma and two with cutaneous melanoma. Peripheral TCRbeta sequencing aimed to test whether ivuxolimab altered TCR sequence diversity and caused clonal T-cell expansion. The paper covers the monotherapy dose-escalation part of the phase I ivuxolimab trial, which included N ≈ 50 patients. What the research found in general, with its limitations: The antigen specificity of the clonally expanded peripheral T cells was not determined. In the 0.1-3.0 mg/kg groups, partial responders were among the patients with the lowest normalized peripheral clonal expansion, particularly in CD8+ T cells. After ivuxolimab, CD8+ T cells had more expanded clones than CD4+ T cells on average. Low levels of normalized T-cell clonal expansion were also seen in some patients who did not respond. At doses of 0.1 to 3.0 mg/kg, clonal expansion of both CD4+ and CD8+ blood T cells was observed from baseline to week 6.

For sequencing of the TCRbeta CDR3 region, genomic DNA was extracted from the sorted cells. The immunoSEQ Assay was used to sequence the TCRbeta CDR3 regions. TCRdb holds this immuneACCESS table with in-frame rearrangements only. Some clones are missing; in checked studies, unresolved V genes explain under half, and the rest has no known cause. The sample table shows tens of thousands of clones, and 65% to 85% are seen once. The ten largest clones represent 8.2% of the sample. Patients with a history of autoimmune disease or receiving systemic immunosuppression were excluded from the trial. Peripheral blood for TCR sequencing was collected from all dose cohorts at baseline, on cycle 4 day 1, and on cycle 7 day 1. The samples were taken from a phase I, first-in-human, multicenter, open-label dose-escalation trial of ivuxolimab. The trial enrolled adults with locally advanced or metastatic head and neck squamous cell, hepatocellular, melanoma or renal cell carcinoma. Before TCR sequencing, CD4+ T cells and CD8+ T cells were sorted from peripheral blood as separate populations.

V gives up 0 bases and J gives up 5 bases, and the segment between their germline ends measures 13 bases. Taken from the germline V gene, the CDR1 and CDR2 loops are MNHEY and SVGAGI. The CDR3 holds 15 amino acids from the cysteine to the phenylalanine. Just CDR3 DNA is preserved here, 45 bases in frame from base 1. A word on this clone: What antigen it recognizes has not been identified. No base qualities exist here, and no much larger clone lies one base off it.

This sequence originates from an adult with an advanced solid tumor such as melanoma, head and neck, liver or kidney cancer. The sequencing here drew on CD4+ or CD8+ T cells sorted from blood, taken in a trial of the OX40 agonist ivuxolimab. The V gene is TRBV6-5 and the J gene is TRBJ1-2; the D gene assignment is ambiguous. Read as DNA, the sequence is TGTGCCAGCAGTTACTCGAATGGCCCGGTATATGGCTACACCTTC. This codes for CASSYSNGPVYGYTF.